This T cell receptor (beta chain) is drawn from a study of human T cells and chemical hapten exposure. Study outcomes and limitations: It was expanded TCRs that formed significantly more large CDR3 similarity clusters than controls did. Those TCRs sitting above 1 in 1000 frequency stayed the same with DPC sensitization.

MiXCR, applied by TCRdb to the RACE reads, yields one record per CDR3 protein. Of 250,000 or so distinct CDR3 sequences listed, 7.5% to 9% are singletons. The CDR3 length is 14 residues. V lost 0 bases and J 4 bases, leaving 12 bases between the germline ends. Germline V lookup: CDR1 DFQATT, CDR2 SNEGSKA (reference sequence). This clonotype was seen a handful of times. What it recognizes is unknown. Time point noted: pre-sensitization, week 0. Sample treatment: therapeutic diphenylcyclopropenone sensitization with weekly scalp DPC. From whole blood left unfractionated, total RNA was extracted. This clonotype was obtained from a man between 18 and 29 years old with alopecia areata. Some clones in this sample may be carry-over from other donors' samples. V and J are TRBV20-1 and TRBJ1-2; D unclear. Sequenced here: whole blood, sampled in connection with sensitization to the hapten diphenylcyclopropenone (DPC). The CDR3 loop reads CSARDQESLYGYTF. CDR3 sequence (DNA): TGCAGTGCTAGAGATCAGGAGTCGCTCTATGGCTACACCTTC.